A single sample is the source of the 2 T cell receptor beta chains below, sequenced in a study of T cells in Graves' hyperthyroidism and ophthalmopathy (dated by TCRdb to the late 2010s). Library method: multiplex PCR. Sequencer: Illumina HiSeq 2000. Amplification of TCR beta CDR3 regions was carried out from RNA transcripts. For the first round of RT-PCR on the TCR CDR3, the HTBI primer set was used together with the Qiagen OneStep RT-PCR kit. The raw public reads went through TCRdb reprocessing: fastp at Q25, MiXCR clone calling, in-frame beta chains kept. Identical CDR3 proteins give one entry, which carries the most common genes and DNA. The sample table lists approximately 360,000 distinct CDR3 sequences, 25% of them with a count of one. Around 79% of the sample rests with the top ten. Sequenced input: blood. All receptors derive from a man aged 50-60 years with Graves' hyperthyroidism.

The rearrangement uses TRBV7-9 and TRBJ2-1; TRBD2 might be the D (7 bases). Germline V CDR1 and CDR2: SEHNR, FQNEAQ (reference sequence). This CDR3 contains 17 residues. Trimming took 2 bases from V and 8 from J, leaving 22 bases between them. As DNA, the CDR3 is TGTGCCAGCAGCTTAAGGTTCCGGGCGGGGGCGCCGGATGAGCAGTTCTTC. Translated: CASSLRFRAGAPDEQFF.

This chain links TRBV28 with TRBJ2-7; 9 nucleotides agree with TRBD2. Germline loops: CDR1 MDHEN, CDR2 SYDVKM. There are 18 residues in the CDR3. The V and J ends lost 6 bases and 4 bases, in that order; junction bases with no gene match: 19. Written as DNA, the CDR3 is TGTGCCAGCAGCACCCGAGGTAGCGGGAGAACAGCCGTTTACGAGCAGTACTTC. Protein: CASSTRGSGRTAVYEQYF.